The next 20 T cell receptor beta chains were all read from a single sample in a study of siplizumab effects on memory and regulatory T cells. Sequencing was performed with immunoSEQ multiplex PCR; in TCRdb, only in-frame clones are kept and a portion is missing. The sample comprises fewer than 110,000 clones, around nine tenths of which are singletons, and more than 10% rests with the top ten. The specimen sequenced was non-Treg CD4+ T cells sorted from blood. Receptors originate from a human donor in good health.

The gene calls are TRBV5-6 and TRBJ2-7, with unresolved D. Trimming removed 0 bases from V and 2 bases from J, with 6 bases in between. Per the germline V gene, CDR1 is SGHDT and CDR2 is YYEEEE. The CDR3 totals 13 residues. The CDR3 region is CASSLGGTYEQYF. CDR3 bases: TGTGCCAGCAGCTTGGGGGGTACCTACGAGCAGTACTTC.

The chain recombines TRBV7-6 with TRBJ1-1; D not certain. Germline V gene sequence: CDR1 SGHVS, CDR2 FNYEAQ. Trimming pared 2 bases from V and 2 bases from J, leaving 6 bases between. CDR3 length: 13 residues. CDR3 residues: CASSLRDNTEAFF. CDR3 in DNA: TGTGCCAGCAGCTTAAGGGATAACACTGAAGCTTTCTTT.

This chain links TRBV5-1 with TRBJ2-7, with TRBD1 identical over 8 bases. The CDR3 length is 15 residues. J was trimmed by 4 bases and V by 0 bases; bases with no gene match: 6. Germline V lookup: CDR1 SGHRS, CDR2 YFSETQ. CDR3 in amino acids: CASSLEWTGHYEQYF. The DNA for the CDR3 is TGCGCCAGCAGCTTGGAATGGACAGGGCATTACGAGCAGTACTTC.

In regard to this clone: The sample has other DNA sequences that encode this CDR3 too. The V gene is TRBV20-1, the J gene TRBJ1-2; TRBD1 is a possible D gene (6 bases). V was clipped by 4 bases and J by 7 bases, with 10 bases between them. This CDR3 comprises 11 residues. CDR1 is DFQATT and CDR2 is SNEGSKA in the germline V gene (reference sequence). Written as DNA, the CDR3 is TGCAGTGCTAAGGGGGGTGGTGGCTACACCTTC. The encoded protein is CSAKGGGGYTF.

This clone was counted a single time. CDR3: CASSDHGTYNEQFF. The CDR3, as DNA: TGCGCCAGCAGTGACCATGGGACTTACAATGAGCAGTTCTTC. V gene TRBV10-1 combines with J gene TRBJ2-1; D possibly corresponds to TRBD2 (6 bases). Between the trimmed V and J ends, which lost 3 bases and 4 bases, there was a span of 10 bases. Germline V lookup: CDR1 WNHNN, CDR2 SYGVQD (reference sequence). The CDR3 consists of 14 residues.

The V call is TRBV7-8, the J call TRBJ2-7; no firm D call. The V end was cut by 1 base, the J end by 5 bases, with 15 bases between. Germline CDR1 is SGHVS and CDR2 is FQNEAQ. There are 15 residues in the CDR3. The DNA of the CDR3 is TGTGCCAGCAGCTTAGGGTATCCGGGTTTGAACGAGCAGTACTTC. Its translation is CASSLGYPGLNEQYF. Filled out from reference TRBV7-8 and TRBJ2-7, the complete variable domain reads GAGVSQSPRYKVAKRGQDVALRCDPISGHVSLFWYQQALGQGPEFLTYFQNEAQLDKSGLPSDRFFAERPEGSVSTLKIQRTQQEDSAVYLCASSLGYPGLNEQYFGPGTRLTVT.

This clone was counted a single time. The CDR3 protein is CASTTITSGRDYEQYF. The CDR3 coding sequence is TGTGCCAGTACCACGATAACTAGCGGGAGAGACTACGAGCAGTACTTC. V and J are TRBV19 and TRBJ2-5; 11 bases align to TRBD2. The J call may be mistaken, given a closer DNA end match to TRBJ2-7. CDR3 size: 16 residues. Looked up from germline, CDR1 is LNHDA and CDR2 is SQIVND (reference sequence).

CDR3: CASSRTSGSYDEQFF. The CDR3 coding sequence is TGTGCCAGCAGCCGCACTAGCGGTTCTTACGATGAGCAGTTCTTC. The genes are TRBV28 and TRBJ2-1; 8 bases are shared with TRBD2. Germline V gives CDR1 MDHEN, CDR2 SYDVKM. This CDR3 has 15 residues. The V segment lost 6 bases and the J segment 8 bases; nucleotides outside the gene matches: 12.

The rearrangement uses TRBV15 and TRBJ2-7, with D perhaps matching TRBD2 (5 bases). The CDR3 runs 16 residues. Deletions cut 0 bases from V and 0 bases from J, with 12 bases between. Germline V gene sequence: CDR1 LNHNV, CDR2 YYDKDF (reference sequence). The CDR3 coding sequence is TGTGCCACCAGCAGAGATAAGCGGTCCCTCTCCTACGAGCAGTACTTC. Translating gives CATSRDKRSLSYEQYF. Together with reference TRBV15 and TRBJ2-7, the CDR3 gives the full variable domain: DAMVIQNPRYQVTQFGKPVTLSCSQTLNHNVMYWYQQKSSQAPKLLFHYYDKDFNNEADTPDNFQSRRPNTSFCFLDIRSPGLGDTAMYLCATSRDKRSLSYEQYFGPGTRLTVT.

This chain joins TRBV6-1 and TRBJ1-2; 9 bases agree with TRBD1. This CDR3 contains 13 residues. Trimming took 7 bases from V and 5 from J; bases not matched to a gene: 5. Germline values: CDR1 MNHNS, CDR2 SASEGT. The CDR3 nucleotides read TGTGCCAGCAATCTGGGACAGGGTTATGGCTACACCTTC. It is translated as CASNLGQGYGYTF.

J is TRBJ2-7 and V is TRBV7-6, with 8 bases that match TRBD2. The CDR3 runs to 19 residues. Per germline, CDR1 SGHVS and CDR2 FNYEAQ. J lost 3 bases, V lost 0 bases, and 16 bases had no gene match. CDR3: CASSLAAGYGTSENYEQYF. DNA for the CDR3: TGTGCCAGCAGCTTAGCGGCAGGATATGGGACTAGTGAAAACTACGAGCAGTACTTC.

The CDR3 loop is CASSSTDNQPQHF. CDR3 in DNA: TGTGCCAGCAGTTCGACAGATAATCAGCCCCAGCATTTT. J is TRBJ1-5 and V is TRBV6-5; TRBD1 is a possible D gene (5 bases). The CDR3 contains 13 residues. Germline CDR1 is MNHEY and CDR2 is SVGAGI. V was trimmed by 4 bases and J by 4 bases, leaving 8 bases between them.

CDR3 nucleotide sequence: TGTGCCAGCAGTGAACGCCGGGACAGTAACGAGCAGTACTTC. This sequence encodes CASSERRDSNEQYF. This chain connects TRBV28 to TRBJ2-7; 7 nucleotides agree with TRBD1. CDR3 size: 14 residues. Germline V lookup: CDR1 MDHEN, CDR2 SYDVKM. V lost 5 bases, J lost 5 bases, and 9 bases stayed unmatched.

CDR3: CASSLAGSRSSYEQYF. CDR3 DNA sequence: TGCGCCAGCAGCTTGGCGGGGTCCAGGTCATCCTACGAGCAGTACTTC. The chain has TRBV5-1 and TRBJ2-7; TRBD2 is a possible D gene (5 bases). This CDR3 comprises 16 residues. With 0 bases removed from V and 1 base from J, the gap between germline ends came to 14 bases. Germline-derived CDR1 and CDR2 are SGHRS and YFSETQ.

Details on this clone: The sample holds other DNA sequences that translate to the same CDR3. The V gene is TRBV7-3, the J gene TRBJ2-1; D call uncertain. The CDR3 runs to 13 residues. Germline lookup yields CDR1 SGHTA and CDR2 FQGTGA. V shed 3 bases and J shed 7 bases, with 10 bases lying between them. The CDR3 nucleotides read TGTGCCAGCAGCTTGGTGGGGTATAATGAGCAGTTCTTC. This translates into CASSLVGYNEQFF.

The chain combines TRBV13 with TRBJ2-1; 11 nucleotides agree with TRBD2. CDR1 PRHDT and CDR2 FYEKMQ come from the germline V gene (reference sequence). Germline trimming cut 5 bases from V and 3 bases from J; bases unmatched to any gene: 6. The CDR3 runs 16 residues. The chain's CDR3 is CASSPGGLAVYNEQFF. The CDR3 nucleotides read TGTGCCAGCAGCCCTGGGGGACTAGCGGTCTACAATGAGCAGTTCTTC.

This clone was picked up a small number of times. The chain carries TRBV7-2 and TRBJ1-1; weak D call: TRBD1 (6 bases). The germline V and J ends were trimmed by 5 bases and 1 base, with 14 bases remaining between them. The CDR3 has 15 amino acids. Germline V gene data show CDR1 as SGHTA and CDR2 as FQGNSA. Here the CDR3 reads CASSATGLWNTEAFF. The CDR3 DNA reads as TGTGCCAGCAGCGCAACAGGGCTATGGAACACTGAAGCTTTCTTT.

This clone has a handful of counts. The V and J genes are TRBV20-1 and TRBJ1-1, with D uncertain. Germline V gene sequence: CDR1 DFQATT, CDR2 SNEGSKA (reference sequence). V was clipped by 5 bases and J by 8 bases, with 12 bases between them. The CDR3 sequence is 11 residues long. CDR3 sequence (DNA): TGCAGTGCTCAGACTATCCAAGAAGCTTTCTTT. It specifies CSAQTIQEAFF.

The genes are TRBV11-1 and TRBJ1-1, with D hard to call. The CDR3 has 14 amino acids. The germline V gene encodes CDR1 SGHAT and CDR2 FQDESV (reference sequence). V shed 1 base and J shed 1 base, with 7 bases lying between them. The CDR3 nucleotides are TGTGCCAGCAGCTTAGTACCCCAGAACACTGAAGCTTTCTTT. Its translation is CASSLVPQNTEAFF.

The chain is built from TRBV6-1 and TRBJ2-3, with D unresolved. The CDR3 is 14 amino acids. V shed 0 bases and J shed 1 base, with 5 bases lying between them. In germline, CDR1 is MNHNS, CDR2 SASEGT. The DNA for the CDR3 is TGTGCCAGCAGTGAAGCCCCCGGCACAGATACGCAGTATTTT. Translation: CASSEAPGTDTQYF.